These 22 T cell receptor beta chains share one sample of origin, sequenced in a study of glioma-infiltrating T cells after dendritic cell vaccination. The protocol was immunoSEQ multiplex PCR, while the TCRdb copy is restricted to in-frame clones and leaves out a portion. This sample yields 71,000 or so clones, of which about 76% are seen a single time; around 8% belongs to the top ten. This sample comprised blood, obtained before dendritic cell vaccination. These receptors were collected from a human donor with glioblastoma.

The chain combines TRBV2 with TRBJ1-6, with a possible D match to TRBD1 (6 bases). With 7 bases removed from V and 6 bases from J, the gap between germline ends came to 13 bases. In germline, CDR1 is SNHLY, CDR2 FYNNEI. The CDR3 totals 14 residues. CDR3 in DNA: TGTGCCAGCACTGGACAGATACTTAATTCACCCCTCCACTTT. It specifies CASTGQILNSPLHF. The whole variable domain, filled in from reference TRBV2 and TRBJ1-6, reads EPEVTQTPSHQVTQMGQEVILRCVPISNHLYFYWYRQILGQKVEFLVSFYNNEISEKSEIFDDQFSVERPDGSNFTLKIRSTKLEDSAMYFCASTGQILNSPLHFGNGTRLTVT.

DNA for the CDR3: TGTGCCAGCAGCCATGGGGGGTCATACAATGAGCAGTTCTTC. Its protein is CASSHGGSYNEQFF. V gene TRBV5-4 combines with J gene TRBJ2-1, with D perhaps TRBD2 (6 bases). Germline CDR1 SGHNT, CDR2 YYREEE (reference sequence). The CDR3 runs 14 residues. Deletions cut 4 bases from V and 4 bases from J, with 12 bases between.

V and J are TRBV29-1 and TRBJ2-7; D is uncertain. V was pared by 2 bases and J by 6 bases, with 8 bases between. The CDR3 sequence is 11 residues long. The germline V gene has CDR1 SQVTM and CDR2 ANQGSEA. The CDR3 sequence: CSVERSSEQYF. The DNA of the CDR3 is TGCAGCGTTGAACGGAGCTCCGAGCAGTACTTC.

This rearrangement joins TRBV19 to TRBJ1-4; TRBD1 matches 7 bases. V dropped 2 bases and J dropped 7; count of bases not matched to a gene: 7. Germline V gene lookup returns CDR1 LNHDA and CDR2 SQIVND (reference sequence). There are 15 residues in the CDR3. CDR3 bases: TGTGCCAGTAGTATACTGTCGCAGGGGGGTGAAAAACTGTTTTTT. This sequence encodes CASSILSQGGEKLFF.

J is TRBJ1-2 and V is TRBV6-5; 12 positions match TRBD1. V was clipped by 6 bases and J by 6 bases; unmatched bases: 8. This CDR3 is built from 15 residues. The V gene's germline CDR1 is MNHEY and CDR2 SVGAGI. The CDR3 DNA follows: TGTGCCAGCAGACGAGGGGGACAGGGGGCCAATGGCTACACCTTC. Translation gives CASRRGGQGANGYTF.

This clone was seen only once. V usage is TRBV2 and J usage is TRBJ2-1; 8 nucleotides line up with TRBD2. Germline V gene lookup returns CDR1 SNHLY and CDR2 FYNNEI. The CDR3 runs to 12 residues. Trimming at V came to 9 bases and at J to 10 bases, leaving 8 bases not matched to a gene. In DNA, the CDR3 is TGTGCCAGTAGCGGGACCGGAGGGGAGCAGTTCTTC. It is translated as CASSGTGGEQFF.

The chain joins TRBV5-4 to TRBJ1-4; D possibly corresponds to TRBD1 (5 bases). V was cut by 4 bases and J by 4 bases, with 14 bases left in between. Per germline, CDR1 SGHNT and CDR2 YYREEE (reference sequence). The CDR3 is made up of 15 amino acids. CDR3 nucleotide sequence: TGTGCCAGCAGCCTAGGAGGGGACCTTAATGAAAAACTGTTTTTT. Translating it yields CASSLGGDLNEKLFF.

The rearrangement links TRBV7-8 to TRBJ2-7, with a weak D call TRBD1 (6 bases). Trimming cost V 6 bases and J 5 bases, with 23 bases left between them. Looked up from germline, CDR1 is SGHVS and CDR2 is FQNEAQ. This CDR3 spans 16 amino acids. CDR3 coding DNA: TGTGCCAGCAGTCAGCAGGGGAGATCTTTCTTGGACGAGCAGTACTTC. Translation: CASSQQGRSFLDEQYF.

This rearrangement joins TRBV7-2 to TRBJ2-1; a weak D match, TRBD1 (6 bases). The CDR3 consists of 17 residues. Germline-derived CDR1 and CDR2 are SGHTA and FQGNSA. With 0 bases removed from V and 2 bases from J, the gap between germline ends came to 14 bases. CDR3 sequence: CASSLAATGMTYNEQFF. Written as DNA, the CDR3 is TGTGCCAGCAGCTTAGCGGCGACAGGTATGACCTACAATGAGCAGTTCTTC.

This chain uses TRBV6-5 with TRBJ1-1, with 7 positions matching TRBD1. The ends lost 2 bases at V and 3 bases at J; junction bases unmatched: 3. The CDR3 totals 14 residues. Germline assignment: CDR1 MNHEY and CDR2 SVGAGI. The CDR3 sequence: CASSYRGLYTEAFF. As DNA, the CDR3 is TGTGCCAGCAGTTACAGGGGGCTGTACACTGAAGCTTTCTTT.

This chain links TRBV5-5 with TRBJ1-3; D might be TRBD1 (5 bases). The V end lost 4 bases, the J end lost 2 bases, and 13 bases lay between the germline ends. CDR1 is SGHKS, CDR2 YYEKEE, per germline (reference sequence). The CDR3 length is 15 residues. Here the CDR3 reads CASSGLTGAGNTIYF. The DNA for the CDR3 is TGTGCCAGCAGCGGCCTAACAGGAGCTGGAAACACCATATATTTT.

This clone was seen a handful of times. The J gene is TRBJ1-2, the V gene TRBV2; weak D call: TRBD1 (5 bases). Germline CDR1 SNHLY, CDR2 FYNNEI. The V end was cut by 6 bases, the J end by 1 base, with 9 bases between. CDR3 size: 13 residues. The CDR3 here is CASSVQVNYGYTF. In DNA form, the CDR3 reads TGTGCCAGCAGCGTACAGGTTAACTATGGCTACACCTTC.

CDR3 protein: CATSSRGQHQETQYF. CDR3 DNA sequence: TGTGCCACCAGCAGCCGTGGACAGCACCAAGAGACCCAGTACTTC. This chain links TRBV15 with TRBJ2-5; tentatively, D is TRBD1 (6 bases). Per the germline V gene, CDR1 is LNHNV and CDR2 is YYDKDF (reference sequence). The length of the CDR3 is 15 residues. V lost 3 bases and J lost 0, with 11 bases in between.

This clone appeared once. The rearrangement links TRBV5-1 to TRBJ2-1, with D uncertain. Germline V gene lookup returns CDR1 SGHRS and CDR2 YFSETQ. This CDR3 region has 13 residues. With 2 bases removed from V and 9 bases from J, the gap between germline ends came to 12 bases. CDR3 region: CASSLLTHLEQFF. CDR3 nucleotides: TGCGCCAGCAGCTTACTTACTCACCTTGAGCAGTTCTTC.

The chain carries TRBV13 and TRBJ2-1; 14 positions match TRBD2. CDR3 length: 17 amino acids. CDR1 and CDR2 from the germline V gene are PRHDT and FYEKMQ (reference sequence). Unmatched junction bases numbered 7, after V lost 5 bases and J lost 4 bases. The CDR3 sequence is CASSGGTSGGRYNEQFF. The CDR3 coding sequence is TGTGCCAGCAGCGGCGGGACTAGCGGGGGCCGATACAATGAGCAGTTCTTC. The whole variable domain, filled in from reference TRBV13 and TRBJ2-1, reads AAGVIQSPRHLIKEKRETATLKCYPIPRHDTVYWYQQGPGQDPQFLISFYEKMQSDKGSIPDRFSAQQFSDYHSELNMSSLELGDSALYFCASSGGTSGGRYNEQFFGPGTRLTVL.

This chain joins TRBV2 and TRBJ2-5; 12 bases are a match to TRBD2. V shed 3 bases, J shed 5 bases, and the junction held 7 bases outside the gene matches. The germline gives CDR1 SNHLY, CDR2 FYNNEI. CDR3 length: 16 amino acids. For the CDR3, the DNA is TGTGCCAGCAGTGATCTAGCGGGGGGGAGAAAGGAGACCCAGTACTTC. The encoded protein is CASSDLAGGRKETQYF.

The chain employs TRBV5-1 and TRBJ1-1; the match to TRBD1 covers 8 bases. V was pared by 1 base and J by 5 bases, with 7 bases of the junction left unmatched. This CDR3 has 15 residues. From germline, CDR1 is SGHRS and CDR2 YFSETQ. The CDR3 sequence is CASSLRSGGGTEAFF. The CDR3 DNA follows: TGCGCCAGCAGCTTGCGTTCAGGGGGCGGGACTGAAGCTTTCTTT.

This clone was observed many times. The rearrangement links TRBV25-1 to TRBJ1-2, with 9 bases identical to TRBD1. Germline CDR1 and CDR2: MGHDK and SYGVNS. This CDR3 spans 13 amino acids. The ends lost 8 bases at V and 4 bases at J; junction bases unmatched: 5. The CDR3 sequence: CASLQGQGYGYTF. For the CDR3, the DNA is TGTGCCAGCCTCCAGGGACAGGGCTATGGCTACACCTTC.

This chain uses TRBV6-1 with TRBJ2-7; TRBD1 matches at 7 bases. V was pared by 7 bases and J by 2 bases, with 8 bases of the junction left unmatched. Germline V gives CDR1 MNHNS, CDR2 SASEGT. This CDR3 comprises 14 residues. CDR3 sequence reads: CASNHRQGPYEQYF. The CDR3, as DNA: TGTGCCAGCAACCACAGACAGGGACCCTACGAGCAGTACTTC.

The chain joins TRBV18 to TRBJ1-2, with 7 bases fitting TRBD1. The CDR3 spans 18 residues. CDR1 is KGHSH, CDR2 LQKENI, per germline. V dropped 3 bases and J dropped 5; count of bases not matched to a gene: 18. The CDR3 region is CASSPYTYAEQGDYGYTF. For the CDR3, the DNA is TGTGCCAGCTCACCCTATACCTACGCTGAGCAGGGGGATTATGGCTACACCTTC.

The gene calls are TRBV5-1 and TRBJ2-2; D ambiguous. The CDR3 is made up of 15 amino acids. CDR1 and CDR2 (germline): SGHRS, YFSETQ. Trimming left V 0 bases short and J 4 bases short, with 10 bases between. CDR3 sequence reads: CASSLGGVGTGELFF. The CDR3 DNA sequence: TGCGCCAGCAGCTTGGGAGGAGTTGGCACCGGGGAGCTGTTTTTT.

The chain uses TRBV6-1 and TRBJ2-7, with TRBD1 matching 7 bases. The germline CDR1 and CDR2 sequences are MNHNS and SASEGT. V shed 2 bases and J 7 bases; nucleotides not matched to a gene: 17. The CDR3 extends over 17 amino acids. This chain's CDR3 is CASSENRGLKKDGEQYF. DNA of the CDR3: TGTGCCAGCAGTGAAAATAGGGGGCTGAAGAAAGACGGGGAGCAGTACTTC.